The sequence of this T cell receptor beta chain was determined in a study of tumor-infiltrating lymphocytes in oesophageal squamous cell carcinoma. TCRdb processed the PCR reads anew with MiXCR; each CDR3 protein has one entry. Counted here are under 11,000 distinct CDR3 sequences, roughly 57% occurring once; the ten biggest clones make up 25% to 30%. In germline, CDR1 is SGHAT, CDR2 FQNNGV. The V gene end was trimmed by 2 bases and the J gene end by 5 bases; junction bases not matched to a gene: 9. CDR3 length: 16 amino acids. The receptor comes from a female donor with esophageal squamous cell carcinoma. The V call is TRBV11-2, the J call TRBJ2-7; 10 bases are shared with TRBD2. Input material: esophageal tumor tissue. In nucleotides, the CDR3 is TGTGCCAGCAGCTTAAACAGCGCTAGCGGGAGAGACGAGCAGTACTTC. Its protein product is CASSLNSASGRDEQYF.